This TCR beta chain was recovered during a study of metastatic and nonmetastatic thyroid tumors. Across the study: Repertoires from blood and tumor or nodule tissue of malignant and benign thyroid patients were compared. General study findings and limits: Across blood and tumor, TCR beta diversity in malignant thyroid tumors was reportedly significantly higher than in benign nodules.

Under the authors' procedure: CDR3 differences across clinicopathological groups were used to build a distant-metastasis classifier for papillary thyroid cancer. TCRdb re-called the PCR reads through MiXCR. V and J calls and clone size were set by TCRdb, not the authors. The sample shows about 15,000 clones, around 30% of them seen only once. V was cut by 2 bases and J by 8 bases, with 10 bases left in between. The germline V gene has CDR1 SGHTA and CDR2 FQGTGA. The CDR3 sequence is 13 residues long. Prior to thyroid surgery, none of the patients had received any treatment. Turning to this clone: What it recognizes is unknown.

The chain is built from TRBV7-3 and TRBJ2-1; D not certain. This clonotype was obtained from a female donor with papillary thyroid cancer or a benign thyroid nodule (not recorded which). Some clones in this sample may be carry-over from other donors' samples. The specimen was tumor tissue. The DNA of the CDR3 is TGTGCCAGCAGCTTAGACACGCACGATGAGCAGTTCTTC. Translated, it gives CASSLDTHDEQFF.